A selection of T cell receptor beta chains follows, all from one sample in a study of shared T cell receptors in the human thymus. Assay: immunoSEQ multiplex PCR; the TCRdb copy retains only in-frame clones and omits some. Of fewer than 700,000 clones in the sample, approximately 90% were seen once. These data are also associated with another study on human thymus T cells.

Sequences were obtained from thymocytes. The receptors derive from a boy younger than two with a congenital heart defect. Each CDR3 is given with its conserved first and last residue. The order of the fields is clone size, D gene, CDR3 length, V gene, J gene, CDR3 DNA, CDR3 protein. D genes are given only for firm matches. Clone size is shown for a subset of rows, as once, few, many or a class of expanded clone.

abundance: once
d_gene: TRBD1
len: 16
v_gene: TRBV7-8
j_gene: TRBJ1-3
CDR3nt: TGTGCCAGCAGCTTAGGGGGACAGCCACGGAGAAACACCATATATTTT
CDR3aa: CASSLGGQPRRNTIYF

abundance: .
d_gene: .
len: 16
v_gene: TRBV5-1
j_gene: TRBJ2-1
CDR3nt: TGCGCCAGCAGCCCCAAACTCATGAGCTCCTACAATGAGCAGTTCTTC
CDR3aa: CASSPKLMSSYNEQFF

abundance: .
d_gene: .
len: 13
v_gene: TRBV6-5
j_gene: TRBJ2-7
CDR3nt: TGTGCCAGCAGTTCGGGACTTACCTACGAGCAGTACTTC
CDR3aa: CASSSGLTYEQYF

abundance: once
d_gene: TRBD1
len: 13
v_gene: TRBV6-5
j_gene: TRBJ2-1
CDR3nt: TGTGCCAGCAGTTTACGACAGGGCGCTGAGCAGTTCTTC
CDR3aa: CASSLRQGAEQFF

abundance: .
d_gene: TRBD2
len: 19
v_gene: TRBV28
j_gene: TRBJ2-3
CDR3nt: TGTGCCAGCAGGATAAGGGGATTTAGCGGGAGAGGGGGCACAGATACGCAGTATTTT
CDR3aa: CASRIRGFSGRGGTDTQYF

abundance: .
d_gene: .
len: 15
v_gene: TRBV7-9
j_gene: TRBJ2-5
CDR3nt: TGTGCCAGCAGCTTAGTCGGGAGAGGGGTAGAGACCCAGTACTTC
CDR3aa: CASSLVGRGVETQYF

abundance: once
d_gene: .
len: 13
v_gene: TRBV15
j_gene: TRBJ1-5
CDR3nt: TGTGCCACCAGCAGCCAGGGGAGTCAGCCCCAGCATTTT
CDR3aa: CATSSQGSQPQHF

abundance: .
d_gene: TRBD1
len: 15
v_gene: TRBV5-5
j_gene: TRBJ1-2
CDR3nt: TGTGCCAGCAGCCGCCGGGACAGGGAAAACTATGGCTACACCTTC
CDR3aa: CASSRRDRENYGYTF

abundance: .
d_gene: TRBD1
len: 15
v_gene: TRBV15
j_gene: TRBJ1-4
CDR3nt: TGTGCCACCCACACCGACAGGGGGCGTCGTGAAAAACTGTTTTTT
CDR3aa: CATHTDRGRREKLFF

abundance: .
d_gene: .
len: 14
v_gene: TRBV18
j_gene: TRBJ2-3
CDR3nt: TGTGCCAGCTCACCAATCGCGGGTGGGGATACGCAGTATTTT
CDR3aa: CASSPIAGGDTQYF

abundance: .
d_gene: .
len: 15
v_gene: TRBV7-3
j_gene: TRBJ2-3
CDR3nt: TGTGCCAGCAGCTTTGGGGGCGCCCCCCCAGATACGCAGTATTTT
CDR3aa: CASSFGGAPPDTQYF

abundance: .
d_gene: .
len: 14
v_gene: TRBV5-4
j_gene: TRBJ2-5
CDR3nt: TGTGCCAGCAGCGTTGGGACAAACCAAGAGACCCAGTACTTC
CDR3aa: CASSVGTNQETQYF

abundance: .
d_gene: TRBD2
len: 17
v_gene: TRBV27
j_gene: TRBJ2-1
CDR3nt: TGTGCCAGCAGTGATGGGCGTAGACTAGCGGTTTACAATGAGCAGTTCTTC
CDR3aa: CASSDGRRLAVYNEQFF

abundance: .
d_gene: .
len: 14
v_gene: TRBV5-6
j_gene: TRBJ2-7
CDR3nt: TGTGCCAGCAGCCAACGGGGGGCATCCTACGAGCAGTACTTC
CDR3aa: CASSQRGASYEQYF

abundance: .
d_gene: TRBD1
len: 16
v_gene: TRBV27
j_gene: TRBJ2-7
CDR3nt: TGTGCCAGCAGCCGGACGACAGGGGTCATCTCCTACGAGCAGTACTTC
CDR3aa: CASSRTTGVISYEQYF

abundance: once
d_gene: TRBD1
len: 18
v_gene: TRBV5-1
j_gene: TRBJ2-7
CDR3nt: TGCGCCAGCAGCTCGAGGCGACAGGGAAAAAGGCAACTCTACGAGCAGTACTTC
CDR3aa: CASSSRRQGKRQLYEQYF

abundance: .
d_gene: .
len: 12
v_gene: TRBV21-1
j_gene: TRBJ1-5
CDR3nt: TGTGCCAGCAGCAGATGCCCCCAGGCCCAGCATTTT
CDR3aa: CASSRCPQAQHF

abundance: few
d_gene: TRBD1
len: 15
v_gene: TRBV11-2
j_gene: TRBJ1-3
CDR3nt: TGTGCCAGCAGGCGGGGACAGTCCTCTGGAAACACCATATATTTT
CDR3aa: CASRRGQSSGNTIYF

abundance: few
d_gene: TRBD2
len: 16
v_gene: TRBV14
j_gene: TRBJ2-3
CDR3nt: TGTGCCAGCAGCCAAGAAGGAGGCGGGAGGTCGGATACGCAGTATTTT
CDR3aa: CASSQEGGGRSDTQYF

abundance: .
d_gene: .
len: 14
v_gene: TRBV29-1
j_gene: TRBJ1-2
CDR3nt: TGCAGCGTTGAGGGAGGGGAGAACGGAATTGGCTACACCTTC
CDR3aa: CSVEGGENGIGYTF

abundance: .
d_gene: .
len: 14
v_gene: TRBV30
j_gene: TRBJ2-5
CDR3nt: TGTGCCTGCCCTAGGGGGGCGGGGGCCGAGACCCAGTACTTC
CDR3aa: CACPRGAGAETQYF

abundance: .
d_gene: .
len: 12
v_gene: TRBV11-2
j_gene: TRBJ1-2
CDR3nt: TGTGCCAGCACCCCGGAGGCTATCGTTTTCACCTTC
CDR3aa: CASTPEAIVFTF

abundance: .
d_gene: .
len: 17
v_gene: TRBV7-9
j_gene: TRBJ2-3
CDR3nt: TGTGCCAGCAGCTTAGAGTACCCACAGGACCTTTGGGATACGCAGTATTTT
CDR3aa: CASSLEYPQDLWDTQYF

abundance: .
d_gene: TRBD2
len: 18
v_gene: TRBV5-1
j_gene: TRBJ2-1
CDR3nt: TGCGCCAGCAGCTTGACCCGACTAGCGGGAGGATCCTACAATGAGCAGTTCTTC
CDR3aa: CASSLTRLAGGSYNEQFF

abundance: .
d_gene: .
len: 16
v_gene: TRBV6-1
j_gene: TRBJ1-5
CDR3nt: TGTGCCAGCAGTGAACTGGAACAGACATACAATCAGCCCCAGCATTTT
CDR3aa: CASSELEQTYNQPQHF

abundance: .
d_gene: .
len: 15
v_gene: TRBV28
j_gene: TRBJ2-3
CDR3nt: TGTGCCAGCAGTTTATGGCTCGGGAGCACAGATACGCAGTATTTT
CDR3aa: CASSLWLGSTDTQYF

abundance: once
d_gene: .
len: 14
v_gene: TRBV25-1
j_gene: TRBJ1-3
CDR3nt: TGTGCCAGCAGTGAAACAGGAGCCGGAAACACCATATATTTT
CDR3aa: CASSETGAGNTIYF